One and the same sample provided the 10 T cell receptor beta chains below, sequenced in a study of blood T cell repertoires in COVID-19. The protocol was immunoSEQ multiplex PCR, while the TCRdb copy is restricted to in-frame clones and leaves out a portion. There are about 190,000 clones in the sample; over 75% occur only once, and 2.5% to 3.5% lies in the top ten. Sequencing input: peripheral blood. These receptors originate from an elderly woman with active or convalescent COVID-19.

A few counts support this clone. The chain combines TRBV29-1 with TRBJ2-5; 12 bases agree with TRBD1. CDR1 and CDR2 from the germline V gene are SQVTM and ANQGSEA. The CDR3 consists of 16 residues. With 0 bases clipped from V and 9 bases from J, the junction kept 11 bases outside the gene matches. The CDR3 spells CSVEDSGTGGLLAQYF. The CDR3 DNA reads as TGCAGCGTTGAAGATAGCGGGACAGGGGGCCTTTTGGCCCAGTACTTC.

The V and J genes are TRBV6-5 and TRBJ2-2, with 11 bases that match TRBD2. The CDR3 contains 15 residues. Germline V lookup: CDR1 MNHEY, CDR2 SVGAGI. Trimming cost V 6 bases and J 4 bases; bases outside gene matches: 4. CDR3 bases: TGTGCCAGCAGAATAGCGGGGGGGCTCACCGGGGAGCTGTTTTTT. Its translation: CASRIAGGLTGELFF.

The chain couples TRBV27 to TRBJ2-7; TRBD2 agrees at 8 bases. The CDR3 has 15 residues. Germline values: CDR1 MNHEY, CDR2 SMNVEV (reference sequence). V gave up 5 bases and J gave up 1 base; unmatched junction bases: 7. DNA of the CDR3: TGTGCCAGCAGTCCCAGACTAGCGCTATCCTACGAGCAGTACTTC. Its translation: CASSPRLALSYEQYF.

The gene calls are TRBV4-1 and TRBJ1-5, with no clear D. Trimming shortened V by 0 bases and J by 4 bases, and 10 bases separated the two germline ends. Germline loops: CDR1 MGHRA, CDR2 YSYEKL. This CDR3 region has 15 residues. The CDR3 bases are TGCGCCAGCAGCCAAGATACCGGGATAAATCAGCCCCAGCATTTT. The encoded protein is CASSQDTGINQPQHF.

This sequence joins TRBV5-6 and TRBJ1-2; D unresolved. Trimming removed 4 bases at V and 0 bases at J, with 7 bases between. In germline, CDR1 is SGHDT, CDR2 YYEEEE. The CDR3 contains 13 residues. In DNA form, the CDR3 reads TGTGCCAGCAGCGCGGGAACTAACTATGGCTACACCTTC. It is translated as CASSAGTNYGYTF. Full variable domain (rest looked up from reference TRBV5-6 and TRBJ1-2): DAGVTQSPTHLIKTRGQQVTLRCSPKSGHDTVSWYQQALGQGPQFIFQYYEEEERQRGNFPDRFSGHQFPNYSSELNVNALLLGDSALYLCASSAGTNYGYTFGSGTRLTVV.

The chain has TRBV4-3 and TRBJ1-1, with D unresolved. CDR1 LGHNA and CDR2 YSLEER come from the germline V gene. V lost 4 bases, J lost 6 bases, and 12 bases lay in between. The CDR3 is 13 residues long. The CDR3 spells CASSPHRQAEAFF. The CDR3 DNA follows: TGCGCCAGCAGCCCCCATAGGCAGGCTGAAGCTTTCTTT.

The chain uses TRBV14 and TRBJ2-1; TRBD1 might be the D (6 bases). V lost 4 bases, J lost 0 bases, and 13 bases lay in between. The CDR3 has 16 residues. Per germline, CDR1 SGHDN and CDR2 FVKESK. The CDR3 loop is CASSPIGTLSYNEQFF. The CDR3 coding sequence is TGTGCCAGCAGCCCTATAGGGACACTCTCCTACAATGAGCAGTTCTTC.

The chain recombines TRBV19 with TRBJ1-2; D gene unclear. The V and J ends lost 5 bases and 8 bases respectively, with 9 bases between them. CDR3 length: 11 residues. Germline CDR1 is LNHDA and CDR2 is SQIVND (reference sequence). The DNA for the CDR3 is TGTGCCAGTAGTTTCGCTAAGGGCTACACCTTC. Encoded protein: CASSFAKGYTF.

A few counts support this clone. The V gene is TRBV27, the J gene TRBJ1-1; possible D gene TRBD1, 5 bases. V was clipped by 6 bases and J by 5 bases, with 16 bases between them. From germline, CDR1 is MNHEY and CDR2 SMNVEV (reference sequence). This CDR3 spans 14 amino acids. CDR3 in DNA: TGTGCCAGCAGGACCGCAGGGATGGGGACTGAAGCTTTCTTT. Amino acids: CASRTAGMGTEAFF.

The chain joins TRBV18 to TRBJ2-4; 7 bases are shared with TRBD2. The CDR3 length is 15 residues. The germline V gene has CDR1 KGHSH and CDR2 LQKENI. V shed 0 bases and J 5 bases; nucleotides not matched to a gene: 4. CDR3 nucleotide sequence: TGTGCCAGCTCACCACCTATTGCGGGGGAAAACATTCAGTACTTC. Amino acids: CASSPPIAGENIQYF.